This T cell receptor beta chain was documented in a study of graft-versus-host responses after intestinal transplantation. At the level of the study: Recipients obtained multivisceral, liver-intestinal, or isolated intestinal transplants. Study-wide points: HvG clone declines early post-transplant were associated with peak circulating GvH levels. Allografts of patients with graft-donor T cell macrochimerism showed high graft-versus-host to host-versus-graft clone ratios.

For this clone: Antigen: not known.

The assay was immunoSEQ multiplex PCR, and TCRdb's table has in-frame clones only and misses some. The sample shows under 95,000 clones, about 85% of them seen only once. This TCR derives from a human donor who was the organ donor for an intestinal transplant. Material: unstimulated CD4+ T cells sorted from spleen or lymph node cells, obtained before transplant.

CDR3 sequence: CASSQQLDRVHEQYF. CDR3 in DNA: TGTGCCAGCAGCCAACAATTAGACAGGGTTCACGAGCAGTACTTC. The chain links TRBV6-6 to TRBJ2-7, with 7 positions matching TRBD1. V shed 6 bases and J 5 bases; nucleotides not matched to a gene: 13. Germline V gene data show CDR1 as MNHNY and CDR2 as SVGAGI (reference sequence). The CDR3 is 15 residues long.